This TCR beta chain appears in the sequencing data of a study of OX40 agonist ivuxolimab in advanced cancers. Trimming cost V 4 bases and J 0 bases; bases outside gene matches: 11. From germline, CDR1 is SGHVS and CDR2 FNYEAQ. The CDR3 is 17 residues long. Sequencing used immunoSEQ multiplex PCR; TCRdb keeps in-frame clones, though not all of them. This sample carries approximately 20,000 clones, roughly 86% of them seen once, and the ten largest clones take 15% to 20%. This chain links TRBV7-6 with TRBJ2-7, with 8 bases identical to TRBD1. The sequences come from CD4+ or CD8+ T cells sorted from blood, collected in a trial of the OX40 agonist ivuxolimab. The source is an adult with an advanced solid tumor such as melanoma, head and neck, liver or kidney cancer. CDR3 bases: TGTGCCAGCAGCTCTAGGGGGCAGGGGGCCCCCTCCTACGAGCAGTACTTC. Translation gives CASSSRGQGAPSYEQYF. Full variable domain (rest looked up from reference TRBV7-6 and TRBJ2-7): GAGVSQSPRYKVTKRGQDVALRCDPISGHVSLYWYRQALGQGPEFLTYFNYEAQQDKSGLPNDRFSAERPEGSISTLTIQRTEQRDSAMYRCASSSRGQGAPSYEQYFGPGTRLTVT.